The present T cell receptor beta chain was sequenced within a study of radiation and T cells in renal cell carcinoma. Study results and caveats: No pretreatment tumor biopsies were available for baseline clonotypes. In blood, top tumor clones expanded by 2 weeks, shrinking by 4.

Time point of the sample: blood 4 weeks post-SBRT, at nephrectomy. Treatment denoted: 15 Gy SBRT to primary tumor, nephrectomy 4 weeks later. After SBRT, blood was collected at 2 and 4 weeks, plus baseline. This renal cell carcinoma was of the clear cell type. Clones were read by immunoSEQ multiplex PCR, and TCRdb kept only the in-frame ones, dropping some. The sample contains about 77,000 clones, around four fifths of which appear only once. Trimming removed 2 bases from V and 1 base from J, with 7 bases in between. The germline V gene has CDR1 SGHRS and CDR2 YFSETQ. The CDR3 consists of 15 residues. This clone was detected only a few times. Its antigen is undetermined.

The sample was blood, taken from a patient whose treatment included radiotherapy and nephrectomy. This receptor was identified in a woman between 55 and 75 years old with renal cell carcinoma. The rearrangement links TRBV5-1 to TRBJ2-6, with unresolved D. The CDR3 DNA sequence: TGCGCCAGCAGCTTCGACGGATCTGGGGCCAACGTCCTGACTTTC. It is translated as CASSFDGSGANVLTF. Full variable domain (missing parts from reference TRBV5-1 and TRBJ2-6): KAGVTQTPRYLIKTRGQQVTLSCSPISGHRSVSWYQQTPGQGLQFLFEYFSETQRNKGNFPGRFSGRQFSNSRSEMNVSTLELGDSALYLCASSFDGSGANVLTFGAGSRLTVL.